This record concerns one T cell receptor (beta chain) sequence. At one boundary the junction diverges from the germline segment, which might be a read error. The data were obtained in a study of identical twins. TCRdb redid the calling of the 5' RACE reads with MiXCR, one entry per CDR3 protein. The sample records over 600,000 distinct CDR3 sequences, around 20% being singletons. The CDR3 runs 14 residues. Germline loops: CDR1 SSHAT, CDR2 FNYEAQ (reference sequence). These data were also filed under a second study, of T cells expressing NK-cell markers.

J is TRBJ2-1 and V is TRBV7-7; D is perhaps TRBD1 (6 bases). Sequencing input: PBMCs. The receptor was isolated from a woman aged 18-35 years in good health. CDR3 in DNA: TGTGCTAGCAGCTTAATGGGGGCGCCGCAGGAGCAGTTCTTC. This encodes CASSLMGAPQEQFF. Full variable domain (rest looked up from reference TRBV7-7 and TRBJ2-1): GAGVSQSPRYKVTKRGQDVTLRCDPISSHATLYWYQQALGQGPEFLTYFNYEAQPDKSGLPSDRFSAERPEGSISTLTIQRTEQRDSAMYRCASSLMGAPQEQFFGPGTRLTVL.